These 27 T cell receptor beta chains originate from one sample sequenced in a study of blood T cell repertoires in COVID-19. Data came from immunoSEQ multiplex PCR; TCRdb stores just in-frame clones and leaves some out. Among about 170,000 clones listed, roughly 84% were seen once. The sample taken for sequencing was peripheral blood. The receptors stem from a man in his sixties who had recovered from COVID-19.

The genes are TRBV6-4 and TRBJ1-6; no clear D gene. The V end was cut by 3 bases, the J end by 3 bases, with 6 bases between. Looked up from germline, CDR1 is MRHNA and CDR2 is SNTAGT. The CDR3 extends over 14 amino acids. CDR3 DNA sequence: TGTGCCAGCAGTGAGGAGGTCTATAATTCACCCCTCCACTTT. Encoded protein: CASSEEVYNSPLHF.

J is TRBJ1-4 and V is TRBV6-6; TRBD1 aligns across 10 bases. Germline V gene sequence: CDR1 MNHNY, CDR2 SVGAGI (reference sequence). The CDR3 has 17 residues. The V and J ends lost 5 bases and 3 bases, in that order; junction bases with no gene match: 9. This CDR3 reads CASSPGTGVKANEKLFF. The CDR3 DNA is TGTGCCAGCAGTCCAGGGACAGGGGTTAAAGCTAATGAAAAACTGTTTTTT.

This chain connects TRBV30 to TRBJ1-3; 7 bases align to TRBD1. The CDR3 is made up of 16 amino acids. Germline CDR1 is GTSNPN and CDR2 is SVGIG (reference sequence). With 0 bases clipped from V and 2 bases from J, the junction kept 7 bases outside the gene matches. In nucleotides, the CDR3 is TGTGCCTGGAGTGTAGACGGGACAGAGCCTGGAAACACCATATATTTT. This codes for CAWSVDGTEPGNTIYF.

The chain recombines TRBV25-1 with TRBJ2-1; a possible D gene is TRBD1 (5 bases). The V end was cut by 3 bases, the J end by 5 bases, with 14 bases between. The CDR3 has 15 residues. Germline-derived CDR1 and CDR2 are MGHDK and SYGVNS. The CDR3 sequence: CASSDHRGHNNEQFF. CDR3 nucleotide sequence: TGTGCCAGCAGTGACCACCGCGGACACAACAATGAGCAGTTCTTC. Variable domain in full (rest from reference TRBV25-1 and TRBJ2-1): EADIYQTPRYLVIGTGKKITLECSQTMGHDKMYWYQQDPGMELHLIHYSYGVNSTEKGDLSSESTVSRIRTEHFPLTLESARPSHTSQYLCASSDHRGHNNEQFFGPGTRLTVL.

The chain has TRBV7-2 and TRBJ2-1; tentatively, D is TRBD1 (6 bases). Between the trimmed V and J ends, which lost 5 bases and 0 bases, there was a span of 11 bases. This CDR3 has 15 residues. From germline, CDR1 is SGHTA and CDR2 FQGNSA. The CDR3 bases are TGTGCCAGCAGCGCCGGGACAACCTCCTACAATGAGCAGTTCTTC. It is translated as CASSAGTTSYNEQFF.

The chain couples TRBV13 to TRBJ2-7; 8 positions agree with TRBD1. Trimming took 0 bases from V and 6 from J; bases not matched to a gene: 10. Germline CDR1 PRHDT, CDR2 FYEKMQ (reference sequence). The CDR3 runs to 16 residues. CDR3 loop: CASSLGGTGMPREQYF. CDR3 coding DNA: TGTGCCAGCAGCTTAGGTGGGACAGGTATGCCCCGCGAGCAGTACTTC.

This chain links TRBV10-3 with TRBJ1-2, with D unclear. V lost 5 bases to trimming and J lost 5 bases, with 9 bases between them. Germline CDR1 is ENHRY and CDR2 is SYGVKD. The CDR3 extends over 12 amino acids. The CDR3 region has the DNA TGTGCCATCAGTCGGGATAGTTATGGCTACACCTTC. Residues: CAISRDSYGYTF.

The chain employs TRBV5-4 and TRBJ1-1, with D hard to call. This CDR3 is 12 amino acids long. V lost 0 bases to trimming and J lost 8 bases, with 8 bases between them. The V gene's germline CDR1 is SGHNT and CDR2 YYREEE (reference sequence). Here the CDR3 DNA reads TGTGCCAGCAGCTTGGAGGCGGGGGAAGCTTTCTTT. It is translated as CASSLEAGEAFF.

The sample holds one count of this clone. This sequence joins TRBV6-2 or TRBV6-3 and TRBJ2-7; D perhaps matches TRBD1 (6 bases). Germline lookup yields CDR1 MNHEY and CDR2 SVGEGT. V lost 4 bases to trimming and J lost 2 bases, with 15 bases between them. The CDR3 has 15 amino acids. The DNA of the CDR3 is TGTGCCAGCAGTTCAGGACACAGGGATACCTACGAGCAGTACTTC. It codes for CASSSGHRDTYEQYF.

This clone was observed a few times. The V call is TRBV6-5, the J call TRBJ2-2; D gene unclear. The CDR3 spans 12 residues. Per the germline V gene, CDR1 is MNHEY and CDR2 is SVGAGI. Trimming removed 7 bases from V and 7 bases from J, with 10 bases in between. The CDR3 sequence: CASTHNLGELFF. In DNA form, the CDR3 reads TGTGCCAGCACACATAACCTCGGGGAGCTGTTTTTT.

The genes are TRBV4-3 and TRBJ2-7, with TRBD1 matching over 7 bases. The CDR3 totals 17 residues. Trimming removed 0 bases from V and 3 bases from J; junction bases left unmatched: 11. The germline V gene has CDR1 LGHNA and CDR2 YSLEER. CDR3 bases: TGCGCCAGCAGCCAAGATAGGGGGCCAGCGCTCGTCTACGAGCAGTACTTC. Its protein is CASSQDRGPALVYEQYF.

V gene TRBV5-1 combines with J gene TRBJ2-5, with 10 nucleotides matching TRBD1. The CDR3 spans 19 residues. CDR1 is SGHRS and CDR2 is YFSETQ in the germline V gene. V shed 0 bases, J shed 5 bases, and the junction held 16 bases outside the gene matches. The CDR3 coding sequence is TGCGCCAGCAGCTTGGCCCAGGCGTCGGACAGGGGGGCGAGGGAGACCCAGTACTTC. Protein product: CASSLAQASDRGARETQYF.

The V and J genes are TRBV7-2 and TRBJ1-5; 8 nucleotides align to TRBD1. CDR3 length: 14 residues. V trimming: 5 bases; J trimming: 5 bases; junction bases outside the gene matches: 5. Germline V lookup: CDR1 SGHTA, CDR2 FQGNSA. The CDR3 region has the DNA TGTGCCAGCAGCCTCACAGGGGGACATCAGCCCCAGCATTTT. It encodes CASSLTGGHQPQHF.

CDR3 protein: CASSDTRGTEAFF. DNA for the CDR3: TGTGCCAGCAGTGACACCAGGGGGACTGAAGCTTTCTTT. This chain links TRBV6-2 or TRBV6-3 with TRBJ1-1; 7 nucleotides agree with TRBD1. CDR3 size: 13 residues. Trimming cost V 5 bases and J 5 bases; bases outside gene matches: 5. Germline assignment: CDR1 MNHEY and CDR2 SVGEGT.

The chain has TRBV9 and TRBJ1-4, with TRBD1 matching 9 bases. Germline V gene sequence: CDR1 SGDLS, CDR2 YYNGEE. V was clipped by 4 bases and J by 6 bases; unmatched bases: 7. The CDR3 sequence is 15 residues long. The chain's CDR3 is CASSPQGTGHEKLFF. Written as DNA, the CDR3 is TGTGCCAGCAGCCCCCAAGGGACAGGGCATGAAAAACTGTTTTTT. The entire variable domain, with the rest obtained from reference TRBV9 and TRBJ1-4, is as follows: DSGVTQTPKHLITATGQRVTLRCSPRSGDLSVYWYQQSLDQGLQFLIQYYNGEERAKGNILERFSAQQFPDLHSELNLSSLELGDSALYFCASSPQGTGHEKLFFGSGTQLSVL.

This clone was counted once. The chain has TRBV13 and TRBJ1-2, with 7 nucleotides matching TRBD1. Germline values: CDR1 PRHDT, CDR2 FYEKMQ (reference sequence). The V and J ends lost 5 bases and 8 bases, in that order; junction bases with no gene match: 17. The CDR3 has 16 amino acids. In DNA, the CDR3 is TGTGCCAGCAGCCGTAACCGCGGACAGGAGGGTAGGGGCTACACCTTC. Translation gives CASSRNRGQEGRGYTF.

This sequence joins TRBV7-6 and TRBJ1-1; D may be TRBD1 (6 bases). This CDR3 comprises 16 residues. From germline, CDR1 is SGHVS and CDR2 FNYEAQ. Trimming removed 4 bases from V and 11 bases from J, with 26 bases in between. CDR3 DNA: TGTGCCAGCAGCTCTGACCAACAGGGAGATGGACTGAAGGCTTTCTTT. Translating it yields CASSSDQQGDGLKAFF.

The chain couples TRBV21-1 to TRBJ2-1; the D call of TRBD2 is as the table states it, not checked on the DNA. TRBV21-1 has pseudogene status. The CDR3 loop spans 17 amino acids. This CDR3 reads CASRGTSGGPIGPEQFF. In nucleotides, the CDR3 is TGTGCCAGCAGGGGGACTAGCGGGGGGCCAATCGGTCCTGAGCAGTTCTTC.

V gene TRBV19 combines with J gene TRBJ2-1; TRBD2 matches 9 bases. Trimming at V came to 3 bases and at J to 2 bases, leaving 2 bases not matched to a gene. The germline CDR1 and CDR2 sequences are LNHDA and SQIVND (reference sequence). This CDR3 is 15 amino acids long. CDR3 in amino acids: CASSMSGRTYNEQFF. CDR3 DNA: TGTGCCAGTAGTATGAGCGGGAGGACCTACAATGAGCAGTTCTTC.

This sequence joins TRBV5-1 and TRBJ2-5; tentatively, D is TRBD2 (6 bases). This CDR3 is 12 amino acids long. The V gene lost 4 bases and the J gene lost 5 bases, with 9 bases spanning the gap. Germline values: CDR1 SGHRS, CDR2 YFSETQ. This chain's CDR3 is CASSPGGETQYF. CDR3 nucleotides: TGCGCCAGCAGCCCCGGAGGGGAGACCCAGTACTTC.

The J gene is TRBJ2-2, the V gene TRBV11-2; 10 bases map to TRBD1. Germline-derived CDR1 and CDR2 are SGHAT and FQNNGV. Trimming took 5 bases from V and 6 from J; bases not matched to a gene: 6. This CDR3 spans 15 amino acids. DNA for the CDR3: TGTGCCAGCAGCCGGGACAGGGGAGAGGCCGGGGAGCTGTTTTTT. Translated: CASSRDRGEAGELFF.

Concerning this clone: The same CDR3 also results from other DNA sequences found in this sample. This rearrangement joins TRBV5-1 to TRBJ1-3, with 7 nucleotides matching TRBD1. CDR3 length: 14 amino acids. With V trimmed by 4 bases and J by 2 bases, 3 bases remained unmatched. Germline values: CDR1 SGHRS, CDR2 YFSETQ. CDR3 in amino acids: CASSPDRTGNTIYF. CDR3 nucleotide sequence: TGCGCCAGCAGCCCGGACAGGACTGGAAACACCATATATTTT.

This clone was detected ten times or more. V gene TRBV11-2 combines with J gene TRBJ1-1, with D unclear. This CDR3 contains 14 residues. With 5 bases removed from V and 2 bases from J, the gap between germline ends came to 12 bases. Per germline, CDR1 SGHAT and CDR2 FQNNGV. The CDR3, as DNA: TGTGCCAGCAGCCCACAGAGACTAAACACTGAAGCTTTCTTT. It yields the protein CASSPQRLNTEAFF.

The chain combines TRBV9 with TRBJ1-2; D call uncertain. V lost 3 bases to trimming and J lost 3 bases, with 9 bases between them. There are 13 residues in the CDR3. From germline, CDR1 is SGDLS and CDR2 YYNGEE. The CDR3 sequence is CASSAYTDYGYTF. CDR3 nucleotides: TGTGCCAGCAGCGCCTACACAGACTATGGCTACACCTTC.

The gene calls are TRBV4-3 and TRBJ1-2; D might be TRBD1 (6 bases). The CDR3 spans 13 residues. CDR1 and CDR2 (germline): LGHNA, YSLEER. Trimming pared 1 base from V and 8 bases from J, leaving 11 bases between. The CDR3 DNA sequence: TGCGCCAGCAGCCAAGGTTCGAGGGGGGGCTACACCTTC. It yields the protein CASSQGSRGGYTF.

The chain combines TRBV9 with TRBJ1-5; D possibly corresponds to TRBD1 (5 bases). The CDR3 extends over 15 amino acids. V was trimmed by 5 bases and J by 4 bases, leaving 16 bases between them. Per the germline V gene, CDR1 is SGDLS and CDR2 is YYNGEE. CDR3 DNA: TGTGCCAGCAGTTTCCAGGGTATGGTGAATCAGCCCCAGCATTTT. Translated: CASSFQGMVNQPQHF.

The chain employs TRBV6-5 and TRBJ1-2, with D unclear. CDR1 and CDR2 (germline): MNHEY, SVGAGI. V dropped 3 bases and J dropped 8 bases, with 16 bases sitting between them. The CDR3 consists of 14 residues. The CDR3 region is CASSYTRWEGGYTF. In DNA, the CDR3 is TGTGCCAGCAGTTATACCCGATGGGAGGGCGGCTACACCTTC.